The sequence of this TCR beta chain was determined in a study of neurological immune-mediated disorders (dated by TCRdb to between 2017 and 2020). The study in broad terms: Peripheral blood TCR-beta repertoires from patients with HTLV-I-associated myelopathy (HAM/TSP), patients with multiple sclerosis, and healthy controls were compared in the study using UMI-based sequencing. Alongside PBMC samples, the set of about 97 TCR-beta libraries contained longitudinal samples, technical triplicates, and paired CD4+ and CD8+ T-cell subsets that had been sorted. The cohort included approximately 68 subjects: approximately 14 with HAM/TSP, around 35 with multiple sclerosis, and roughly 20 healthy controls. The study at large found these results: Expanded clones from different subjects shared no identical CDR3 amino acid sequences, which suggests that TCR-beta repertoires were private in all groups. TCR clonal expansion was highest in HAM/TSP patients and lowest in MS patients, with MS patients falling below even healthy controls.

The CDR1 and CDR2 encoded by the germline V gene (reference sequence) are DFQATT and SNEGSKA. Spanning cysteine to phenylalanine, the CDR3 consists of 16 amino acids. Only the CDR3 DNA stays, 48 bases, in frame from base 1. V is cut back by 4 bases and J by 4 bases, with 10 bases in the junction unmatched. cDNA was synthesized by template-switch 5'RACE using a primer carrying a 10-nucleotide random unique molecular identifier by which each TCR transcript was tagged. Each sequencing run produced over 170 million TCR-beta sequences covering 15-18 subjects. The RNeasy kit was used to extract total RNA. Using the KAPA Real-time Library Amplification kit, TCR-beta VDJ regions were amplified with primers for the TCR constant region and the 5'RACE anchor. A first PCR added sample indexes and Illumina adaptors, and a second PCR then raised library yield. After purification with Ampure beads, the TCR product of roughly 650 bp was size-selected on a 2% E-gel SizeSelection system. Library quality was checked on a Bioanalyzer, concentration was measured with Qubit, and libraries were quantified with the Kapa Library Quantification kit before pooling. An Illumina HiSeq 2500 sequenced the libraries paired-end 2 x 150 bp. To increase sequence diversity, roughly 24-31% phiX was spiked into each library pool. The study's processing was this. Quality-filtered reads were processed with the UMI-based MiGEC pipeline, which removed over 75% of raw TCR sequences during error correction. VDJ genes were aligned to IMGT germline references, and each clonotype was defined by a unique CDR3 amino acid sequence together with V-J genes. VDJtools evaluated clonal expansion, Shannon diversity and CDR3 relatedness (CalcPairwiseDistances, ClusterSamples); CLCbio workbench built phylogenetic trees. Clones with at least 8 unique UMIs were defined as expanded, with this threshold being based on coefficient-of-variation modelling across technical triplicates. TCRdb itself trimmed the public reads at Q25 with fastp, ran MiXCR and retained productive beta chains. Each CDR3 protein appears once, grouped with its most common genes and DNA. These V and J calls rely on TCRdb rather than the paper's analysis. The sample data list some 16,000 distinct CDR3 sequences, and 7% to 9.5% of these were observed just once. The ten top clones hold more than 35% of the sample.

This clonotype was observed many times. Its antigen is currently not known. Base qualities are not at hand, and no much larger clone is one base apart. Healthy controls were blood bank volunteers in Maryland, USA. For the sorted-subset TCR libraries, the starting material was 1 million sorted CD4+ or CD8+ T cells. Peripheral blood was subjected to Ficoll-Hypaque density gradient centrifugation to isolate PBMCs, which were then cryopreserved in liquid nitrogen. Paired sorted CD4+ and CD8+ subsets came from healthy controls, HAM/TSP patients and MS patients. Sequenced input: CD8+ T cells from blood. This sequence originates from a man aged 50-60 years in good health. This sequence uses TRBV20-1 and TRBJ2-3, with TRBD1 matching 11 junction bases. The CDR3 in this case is CSATSGQGAPPDTQYF. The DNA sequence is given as TGCAGTGCTACTTCAGGACAGGGGGCTCCTCCAGATACGCAGTATTTT.